Listed below are T cell receptor beta chains from one sample, sequenced in a study of T cell responses to AZD1222 COVID-19 vaccine. TCRdb's table, derived via immunoSEQ multiplex PCR, lists solely in-frame clones and lacks some. Among roughly 55,000 clones listed, 70% to 90% were seen once. The input for sequencing was peripheral blood, taken on day 0 of AZD1222 vaccination. All receptors derive from an adult in good health. CDR3s include the opening cysteine and the closing phenylalanine or tryptophan. Size is omitted from some rows. Given values are once, few, many or a class for expanded clones.

length: 14; J: TRBJ1-1; V: TRBV10-1; size: -; CDR3: CASTSDRFYTEAFF
length: 14; J: TRBJ1-1; V: TRBV7-2; size: -; CDR3: CASSLGRGLAEAFF
length: 15; J: TRBJ1-4; V: TRBV5-1; size: -; CDR3: CASSFDSTANEKLFF
length: 15; J: TRBJ2-5; V: TRBV6-1; size: -; CDR3: CASSEAGGPQETQYF
length: 15; J: TRBJ1-4; V: TRBV7-9; size: -; CDR3: CASSPTGSTNEKLFF
length: 14; J: TRBJ2-7; V: TRBV9; size: -; CDR3: CASSVGQDNYEQYF
length: 14; J: TRBJ2-7; V: TRBV6-5; size: -; CDR3: CASSLRDRGGEQYF
length: 14; J: TRBJ2-7; V: TRBV11-2; size: -; CDR3: CASSSSRGTYEQYF
length: 17; J: TRBJ1-1; V: TRBV5-6; size: -; CDR3: CASTPNVKLMRGTEAFF
length: 12; J: TRBJ2-4; V: TRBV7-2; size: -; CDR3: CASSITKNIQYF
length: 13; J: TRBJ1-1; V: TRBV6-2/TRBV6-3; size: -; CDR3: CASSYRGNTEAFF
length: 17; J: TRBJ2-7; V: TRBV19; size: -; CDR3: CASSSSGTGYPLDEQYF
length: 17; J: TRBJ1-3; V: TRBV3-1/TRBV3-2; size: -; CDR3: CASSPLPGPTPRNTIYF
length: 14; J: TRBJ2-5; V: TRBV7-9; size: -; CDR3: CASSRDRVVGTQYF
length: 15; J: TRBJ2-7; V: TRBV7-2; size: once; CDR3: CASSSQGVAPYEQYF
length: 16; J: TRBJ1-4; V: TRBV7-9; size: -; CDR3: CASTHLPPQGDEKLFF
length: 17; J: TRBJ1-3; V: TRBV10-3; size: -; CDR3: CAISDTGSGSSGNTIYF
length: 18; J: TRBJ1-3; V: TRBV12-1; size: -; CDR3: CASSPSGQGVRSGNTIYF
length: 16; J: TRBJ1-2; V: TRBV5-5; size: -; CDR3: CASSLGGQIFNYGYTF
length: 18; J: TRBJ2-7; V: TRBV18; size: -; CDR3: CASSPKLTTGARFHEQYF
length: 14; J: TRBJ1-2; V: TRBV24-1; size: -; CDR3: CATSDTTGNYGYTF
length: 18; J: TRBJ2-1; V: TRBV12-2; size: -; CDR3: CASRPGQGTHELYNEQFF
length: 12; J: TRBJ2-3; V: TRBV7-9; size: -; CDR3: CASSFSTDTQYF
length: 15; J: TRBJ2-2; V: TRBV7-2; size: -; CDR3: CASSQRQGTTGELFF
length: 13; J: TRBJ1-2; V: TRBV28; size: -; CDR3: CATLDHSGYGYTF
length: 15; J: TRBJ1-1; V: TRBV2; size: -; CDR3: CASSEEEGGYTEAFF
length: 17; J: TRBJ1-3; V: TRBV7-6; size: -; CDR3: CASSQPGQGGSGNTIYF
length: 14; J: TRBJ1-1; V: TRBV5-6; size: once; CDR3: CASSWRQGYTEAFF
length: 15; J: TRBJ2-7; V: TRBV6-5; size: -; CDR3: CASSYSVSGSDEQYF
length: 17; J: TRBJ2-3; V: TRBV3-1/TRBV3-2; size: -; CDR3: CASSHGTGIVSTDTQYF
length: 15; J: TRBJ2-2; V: TRBV18; size: -; CDR3: CASSPDRANTGELFF
length: 13; J: TRBJ2-1; V: TRBV19; size: -; CDR3: CASGQQGGNEQFF
length: 15; J: TRBJ2-2; V: TRBV2; size: once; CDR3: CASSLQGAGTGELFF
length: 14; J: TRBJ1-1; V: TRBV28; size: -; CDR3: CASSPGQGGTEAFF
length: 18; J: TRBJ2-6; V: TRBV19; size: -; CDR3: CASSIRAPRVDGANVLTF
length: 13; J: TRBJ1-2; V: TRBV28; size: -; CDR3: CASSLELAGGYTF
length: 15; J: TRBJ2-7; V: TRBV5-1; size: -; CDR3: CASSTGQAASYEQYF
length: 16; J: TRBJ1-5; V: TRBV6-2/TRBV6-3; size: -; CDR3: CASSAQGTARNQPQHF
length: 14; J: TRBJ2-1; V: TRBV6-4; size: -; CDR3: CASSEDSDYNEQFF
length: 14; J: TRBJ2-7; V: TRBV28; size: -; CDR3: CASSLRETPYEQYF
length: 17; J: TRBJ2-3; V: TRBV10-3; size: -; CDR3: CAISETVTSPKGDTQYF